A single sample is the source of the 2 T cell receptor beta chains below, sequenced in a study of beta chain features in type 1 diabetes. Their specific antigens are unknown. As every portion of the isolated RNA was reverse transcribed, the sequencing read expressed TCRB transcripts. Data came from immunoSEQ multiplex PCR; TCRdb stores just in-frame clones and leaves some out. The sample gives about 660,000 clones, over 12% of which show up once; roughly 0.04% is in the top ten. The study, taken as a whole, reports: Significant though moderate, a shortening of TCRB CDR3s appeared in all four CD4+ subsets of Type 1 diabetes patients.

Material for sequencing was naive CD4+ T cells from blood. All receptors come from a man aged 18 to 29 with type 1 diabetes.

This clone was picked up a small number of times. J is TRBJ2-7 and V is TRBV11-2; 9 bases map to TRBD1. This CDR3 region has 15 residues. The germline V gene encodes CDR1 SGHAT and CDR2 FQNNGV. V lost 5 bases, J lost 5 bases, and 10 bases stayed unmatched. The CDR3 DNA reads as TGTGCCAGCAGCCCTTCCGGGACAGGGTACGACGAGCAGTACTTC. Translated: CASSPSGTGYDEQYF.

This clone was seen a handful of times. The rearrangement joins TRBV9 to TRBJ2-5, with 8 nucleotides matching TRBD2. Per germline, CDR1 SGDLS and CDR2 YYNGEE. The V gene end was trimmed by 4 bases and the J gene end by 3 bases; junction bases not matched to a gene: 8. CDR3 length: 15 amino acids. The CDR3 DNA reads TGTGCCAGCAGCCTACTCGGGACTAGTGAAGAGACCCAGTACTTC. It specifies CASSLLGTSEETQYF.